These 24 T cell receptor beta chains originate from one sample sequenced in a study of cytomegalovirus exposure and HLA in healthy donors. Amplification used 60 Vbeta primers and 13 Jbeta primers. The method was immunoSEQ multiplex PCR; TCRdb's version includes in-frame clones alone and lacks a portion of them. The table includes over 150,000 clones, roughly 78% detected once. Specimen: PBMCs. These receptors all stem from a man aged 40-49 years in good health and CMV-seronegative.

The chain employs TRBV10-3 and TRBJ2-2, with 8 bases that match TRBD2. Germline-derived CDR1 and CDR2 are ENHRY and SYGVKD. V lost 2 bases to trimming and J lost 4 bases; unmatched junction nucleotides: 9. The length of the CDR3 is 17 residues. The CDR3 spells CAISESGGGRSTGELFF. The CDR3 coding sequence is TGTGCCATCAGTGAGAGCGGGGGCGGGAGGTCCACCGGGGAGCTGTTTTTT.

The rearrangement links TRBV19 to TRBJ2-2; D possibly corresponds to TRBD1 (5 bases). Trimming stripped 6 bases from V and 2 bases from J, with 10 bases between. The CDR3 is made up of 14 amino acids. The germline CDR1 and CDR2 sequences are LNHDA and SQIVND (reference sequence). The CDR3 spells CASRLTDNTGELFF. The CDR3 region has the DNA TGTGCCAGTAGATTGACAGATAACACCGGGGAGCTGTTTTTT.

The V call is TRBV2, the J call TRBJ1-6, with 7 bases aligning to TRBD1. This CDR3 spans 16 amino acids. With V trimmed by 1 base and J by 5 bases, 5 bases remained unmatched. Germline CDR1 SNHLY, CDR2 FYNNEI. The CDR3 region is CASSEGQGVNNSPLHF. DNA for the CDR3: TGTGCCAGCAGTGAAGGGCAGGGGGTGAATAATTCACCCCTCCACTTT.

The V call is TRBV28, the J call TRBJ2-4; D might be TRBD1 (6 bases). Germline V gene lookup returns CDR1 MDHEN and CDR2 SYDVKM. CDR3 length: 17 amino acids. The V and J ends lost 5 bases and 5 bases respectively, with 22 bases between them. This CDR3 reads CASSKPKLRDKENIQYF. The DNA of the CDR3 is TGTGCCAGCAGTAAGCCAAAGTTACGGGACAAAGAAAACATTCAGTACTTC.

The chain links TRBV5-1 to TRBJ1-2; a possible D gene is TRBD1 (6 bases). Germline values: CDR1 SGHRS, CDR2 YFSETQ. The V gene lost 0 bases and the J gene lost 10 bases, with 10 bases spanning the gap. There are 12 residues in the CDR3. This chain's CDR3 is CASSLVAGDYTF. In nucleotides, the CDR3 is TGCGCCAGCAGCTTGGTTGCAGGGGACTACACCTTC.

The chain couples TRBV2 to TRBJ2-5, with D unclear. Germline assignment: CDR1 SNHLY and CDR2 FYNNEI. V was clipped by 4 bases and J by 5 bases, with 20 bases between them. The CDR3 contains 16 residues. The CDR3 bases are TGTGCCAGCAGTGGGGTAGAGGATACGACTCTGGAGACCCAGTACTTC. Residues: CASSGVEDTTLETQYF.

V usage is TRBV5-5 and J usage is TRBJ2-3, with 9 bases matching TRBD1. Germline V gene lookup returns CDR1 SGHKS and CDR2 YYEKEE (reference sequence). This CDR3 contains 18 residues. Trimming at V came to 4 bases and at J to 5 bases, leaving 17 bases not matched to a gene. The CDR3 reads CASSRLVRDRVILDTQYF. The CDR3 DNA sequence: TGTGCCAGCAGCCGCCTTGTCCGGGACAGGGTGATTTTAGATACGCAGTATTTT. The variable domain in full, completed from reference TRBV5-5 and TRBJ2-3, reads DAGVTQSPTHLIKTRGQQVTLRCSPISGHKSVSWYQQVLGQGPQFIFQYYEKEERGRGNFPDRFSARQFPNYSSELNVNALLLGDSALYLCASSRLVRDRVILDTQYFGPGTRLTVL.

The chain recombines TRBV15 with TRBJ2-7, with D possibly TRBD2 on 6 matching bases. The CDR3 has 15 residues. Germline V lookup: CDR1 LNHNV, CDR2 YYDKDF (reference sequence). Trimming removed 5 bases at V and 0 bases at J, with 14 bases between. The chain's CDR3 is CATSDSSEYSYEQYF. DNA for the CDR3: TGTGCCACCAGCGATTCTAGCGAGTACTCCTACGAGCAGTACTTC. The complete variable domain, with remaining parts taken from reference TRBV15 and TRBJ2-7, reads DAMVIQNPRYQVTQFGKPVTLSCSQTLNHNVMYWYQQKSSQAPKLLFHYYDKDFNNEADTPDNFQSRRPNTSFCFLDIRSPGLGDTAMYLCATSDSSEYSYEQYFGPGTRLTVT.

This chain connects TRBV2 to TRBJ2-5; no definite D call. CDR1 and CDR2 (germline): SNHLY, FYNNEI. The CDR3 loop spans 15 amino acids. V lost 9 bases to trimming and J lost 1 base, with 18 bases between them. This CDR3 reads CASLPRSGTQETQYF. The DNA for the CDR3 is TGTGCCAGTCTCCCTAGGTCGGGTACCCAAGAGACCCAGTACTTC.

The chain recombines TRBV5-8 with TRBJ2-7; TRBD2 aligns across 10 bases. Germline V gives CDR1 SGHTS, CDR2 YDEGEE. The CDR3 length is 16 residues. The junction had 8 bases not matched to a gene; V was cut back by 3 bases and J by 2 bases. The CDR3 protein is CASSYPLAGVPYEQYF. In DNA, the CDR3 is TGTGCCAGCAGCTACCCCCTAGCGGGAGTTCCCTACGAGCAGTACTTC.

The CDR3 DNA is TGCGCCAGCAGCCAAGATCCGCAGGGCCATAACAATCAGCCCCAGCATTTT. Its translation is CASSQDPQGHNNQPQHF. The chain carries TRBV4-3 and TRBJ1-5, with D possibly TRBD1 on 5 matching bases. V gave up 0 bases and J gave up 3 bases, with 15 bases separating them. The CDR3 is 17 residues long. Germline V gene lookup returns CDR1 LGHNA and CDR2 YSLEER.

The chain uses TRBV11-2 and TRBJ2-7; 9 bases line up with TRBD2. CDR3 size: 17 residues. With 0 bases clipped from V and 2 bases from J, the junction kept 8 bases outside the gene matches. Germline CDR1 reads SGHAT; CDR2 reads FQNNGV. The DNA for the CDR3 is TGTGCCAGCAGCTTAGATATGGGTAGCGGGAGTCCCTACGAGCAGTACTTC. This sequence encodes CASSLDMGSGSPYEQYF.

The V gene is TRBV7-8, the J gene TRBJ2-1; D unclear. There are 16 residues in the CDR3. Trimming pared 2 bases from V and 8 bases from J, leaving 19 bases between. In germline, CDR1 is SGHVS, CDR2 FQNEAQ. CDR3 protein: CASSLISGGKGDEQFF. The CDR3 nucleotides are TGTGCCAGCAGCTTAATCTCTGGCGGCAAAGGAGATGAGCAGTTCTTC. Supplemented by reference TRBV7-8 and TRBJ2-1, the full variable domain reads GAGVSQSPRYKVAKRGQDVALRCDPISGHVSLFWYQQALGQGPEFLTYFQNEAQLDKSGLPSDRFFAERPEGSVSTLKIQRTQQEDSAVYLCASSLISGGKGDEQFFGPGTRLTVL.

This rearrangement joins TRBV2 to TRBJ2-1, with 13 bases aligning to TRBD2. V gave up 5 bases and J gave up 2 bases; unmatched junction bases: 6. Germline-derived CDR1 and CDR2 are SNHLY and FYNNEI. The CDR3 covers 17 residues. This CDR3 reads CASSRTSGSVTYNEQFF. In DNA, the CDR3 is TGTGCCAGCAGTCGGACTAGCGGGAGTGTCACCTACAATGAGCAGTTCTTC.

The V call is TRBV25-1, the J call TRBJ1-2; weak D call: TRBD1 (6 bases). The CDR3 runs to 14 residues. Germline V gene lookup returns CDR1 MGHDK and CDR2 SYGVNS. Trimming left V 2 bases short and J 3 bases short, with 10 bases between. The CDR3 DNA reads TGTGCCAGCAGTGAAGCGGGGGGCGACTATGGCTACACCTTC. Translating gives CASSEAGGDYGYTF.

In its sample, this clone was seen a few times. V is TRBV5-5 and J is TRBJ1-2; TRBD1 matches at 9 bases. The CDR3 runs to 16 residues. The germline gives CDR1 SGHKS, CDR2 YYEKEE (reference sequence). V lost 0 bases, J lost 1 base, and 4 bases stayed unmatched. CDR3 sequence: CASSLGDRVVNYGYTF. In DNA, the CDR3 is TGTGCCAGCAGCTTGGGGGACAGGGTGGTTAACTATGGCTACACCTTC. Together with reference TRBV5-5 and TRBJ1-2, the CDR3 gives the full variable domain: DAGVTQSPTHLIKTRGQQVTLRCSPISGHKSVSWYQQVLGQGPQFIFQYYEKEERGRGNFPDRFSARQFPNYSSELNVNALLLGDSALYLCASSLGDRVVNYGYTFGSGTRLTVV.

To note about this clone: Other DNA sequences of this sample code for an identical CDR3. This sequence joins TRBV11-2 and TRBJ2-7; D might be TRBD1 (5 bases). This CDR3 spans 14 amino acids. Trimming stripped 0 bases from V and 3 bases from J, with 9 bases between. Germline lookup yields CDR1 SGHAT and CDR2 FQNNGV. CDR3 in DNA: TGTGCCAGCAGCTTAGATCCCCAGGGCTACGAGCAGTACTTC. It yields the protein CASSLDPQGYEQYF.

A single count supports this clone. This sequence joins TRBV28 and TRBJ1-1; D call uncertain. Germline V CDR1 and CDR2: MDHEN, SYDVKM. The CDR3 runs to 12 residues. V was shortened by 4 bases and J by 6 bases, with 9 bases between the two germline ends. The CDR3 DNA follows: TGTGCCAGCAGTTCAGAGGGCCCTGAAGCTTTCTTT. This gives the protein CASSSEGPEAFF.

CDR3 sequence reads: CASSTMDGGRYNEQFF. CDR3 bases: TGTGCCAGCAGTACCATGGACGGCGGGAGGTACAATGAGCAGTTCTTC. The chain carries TRBV7-9 and TRBJ2-1; 8 positions match TRBD2. The junction had 11 bases not matched to a gene; V was cut back by 6 bases and J by 4 bases. Germline V lookup: CDR1 SEHNR, CDR2 FQNEAQ (reference sequence). The CDR3 consists of 16 residues.

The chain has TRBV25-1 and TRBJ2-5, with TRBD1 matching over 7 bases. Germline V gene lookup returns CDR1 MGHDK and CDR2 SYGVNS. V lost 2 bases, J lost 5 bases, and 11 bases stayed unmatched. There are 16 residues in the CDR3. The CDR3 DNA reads TGTGCCAGCAGTGAAAAGGTGACAGGGAGAGCGGAGACCCAGTACTTC. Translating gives CASSEKVTGRAETQYF.

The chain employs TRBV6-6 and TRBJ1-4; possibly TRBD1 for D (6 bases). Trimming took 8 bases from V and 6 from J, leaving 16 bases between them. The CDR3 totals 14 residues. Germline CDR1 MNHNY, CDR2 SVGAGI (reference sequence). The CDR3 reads CASHNRDGDEKLFF. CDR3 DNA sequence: TGTGCCAGCCATAACAGGGACGGTGATGAAAAACTGTTTTTT.

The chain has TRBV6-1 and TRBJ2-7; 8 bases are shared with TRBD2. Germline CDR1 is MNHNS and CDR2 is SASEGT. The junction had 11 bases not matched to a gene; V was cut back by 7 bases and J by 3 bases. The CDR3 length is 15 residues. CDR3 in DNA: TGTGCCAGCACCCAAGGGCTAGCGGGCCACTACGAGCAGTACTTC. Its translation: CASTQGLAGHYEQYF.

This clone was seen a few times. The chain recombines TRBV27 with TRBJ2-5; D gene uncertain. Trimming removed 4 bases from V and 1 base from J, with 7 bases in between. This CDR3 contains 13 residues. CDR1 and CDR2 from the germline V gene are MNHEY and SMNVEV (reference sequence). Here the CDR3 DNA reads TGTGCCAGCAGTTCTATATTCCAAGAGACCCAGTACTTC. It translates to CASSSIFQETQYF.

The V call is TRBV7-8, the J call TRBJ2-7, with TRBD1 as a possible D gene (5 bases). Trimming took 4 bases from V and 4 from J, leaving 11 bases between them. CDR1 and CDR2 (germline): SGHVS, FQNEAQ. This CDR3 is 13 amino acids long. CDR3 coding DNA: TGTGCCAGCAGCTACGACAGAGGATACGAGCAGTACTTC. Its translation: CASSYDRGYEQYF.